One sample yielded the 11 T cell receptor beta chains listed below, sequenced in a study of blood T cell repertoires in COVID-19. Measured with immunoSEQ multiplex PCR; TCRdb has only the in-frame clones, and not every one. This sample has some 160,000 clones, with 78% found just once. The sequenced material came from peripheral blood. These receptors were collected from a woman of 80 years or more with acute or convalescent COVID-19.

Concerning this clone itself: Within the sample, other DNA sequences also encode this same CDR3. The CDR3 spells CASSWTGGKDQPQHF. CDR3 in DNA: TGCGCCAGCAGCTGGACAGGGGGTAAGGATCAGCCCCAGCATTTT. The rearrangement joins TRBV5-1 to TRBJ1-5, with TRBD1 matching 10 bases. The CDR3 totals 15 residues. CDR1 and CDR2 from the germline V gene are SGHRS and YFSETQ. With 3 bases clipped from V and 5 bases from J, the junction kept 5 bases outside the gene matches.

The V and J genes are TRBV6-5 and TRBJ1-5, with D possibly being TRBD1 (6 bases). Germline CDR1 MNHEY, CDR2 SVGAGI. The CDR3 totals 14 residues. V was shortened by 5 bases and J by 7 bases, with 15 bases between the two germline ends. The DNA for the CDR3 is TGTGCCAGCAGTATGCAGGGGAGAATGCAGCCCCAGCATTTT. It is translated as CASSMQGRMQPQHF.

This clone came up a few times. The CDR3 spells CASSPYRARGNTEAFF. In DNA, the CDR3 is TGTGCCAGCAGCCCGTACCGGGCAAGGGGGAACACTGAAGCTTTCTTT. The genes are TRBV3-1 (or the pseudogene TRBV3-2) and TRBJ1-1, with a weak D call TRBD1 (5 bases). The CDR3 has 16 residues. Deletions cut 4 bases from V and 1 base from J, with 16 bases between. The germline CDR1 and CDR2 sequences are LGHDT and YNNKEL (reference sequence).

This chain uses TRBV7-9 with TRBJ2-5; TRBD2 might be the D (6 bases). Between the trimmed V and J ends, which lost 3 bases and 2 bases, there was a span of 13 bases. The CDR3 length is 15 residues. The germline V gene encodes CDR1 SEHNR and CDR2 FQNEAQ (reference sequence). The CDR3 bases are TGTGCCAGCAGCTTCCCCCTAGCGCTTCAAGAGACCCAGTACTTC. The encoded protein is CASSFPLALQETQYF. The full variable domain, in which reference TRBV7-9 and TRBJ2-5 provide the parts outside the CDR3, is DTGVSQNPRHKITKRGQNVTFRCDPISEHNRLYWYRQTLGQGPEFLTYFQNEAQLEKSRLLSDRFSAERPKGSFSTLEIQRTEQGDSAMYLCASSFPLALQETQYFGPGTRLLVL.

Only a few counts were recorded for this clone. The rearrangement uses TRBV5-1 and TRBJ2-5; no definite D call. With 2 bases removed from V and 4 bases from J, the gap between germline ends came to 6 bases. CDR1 SGHRS and CDR2 YFSETQ come from the germline V gene. The length of the CDR3 is 12 residues. The CDR3 protein is CASSFASETQYF. CDR3 sequence (DNA): TGCGCCAGCAGCTTTGCGTCAGAGACCCAGTACTTC.

The rearrangement uses TRBV7-2 and TRBJ2-5, with 8 positions matching TRBD2. Germline CDR1 and CDR2: SGHTA and FQGNSA. CDR3 length equals 17 residues. V dropped 5 bases and J dropped 5; count of bases not matched to a gene: 16. CDR3 in amino acids: CASSLLPGGTRGETQYF. For the CDR3, the DNA is TGTGCCAGCAGCCTCCTCCCGGGGGGGACAAGGGGGGAGACCCAGTACTTC.

The V and J genes are TRBV27 and TRBJ2-2, with 16 nucleotides matching TRBD2. Per the germline V gene, CDR1 is MNHEY and CDR2 is SMNVEV (reference sequence). The CDR3 runs 21 residues. V gave up 5 bases and J gave up 5 bases; unmatched junction bases: 17. CDR3 sequence: CASSPKPWGLAGGPGTGELFF. The DNA for the CDR3 is TGTGCCAGCAGTCCCAAACCCTGGGGACTAGCGGGAGGGCCGGGGACCGGGGAGCTGTTTTTT.

Only one count was recorded for this clone. The V and J genes are TRBV6-5 and TRBJ2-3; the D gene is possibly TRBD1 (5 bases). Germline CDR1 and CDR2: MNHEY and SVGAGI. V lost 6 bases and J lost 0, with 7 bases in between. There are 13 residues in the CDR3. CDR3 residues: CASRTGSTDTQYF. As DNA, the CDR3 is TGTGCCAGCAGAACAGGAAGCACAGATACGCAGTATTTT.

The chain carries TRBV14 and TRBJ2-5; 9 bases agree with TRBD1. CDR1 is SGHDN and CDR2 is FVKESK in the germline V gene. The CDR3 is 15 amino acids. V lost 2 bases, J lost 5 bases, and 6 bases stayed unmatched. The CDR3 bases are TGTGCCAGCAGCCAATCAGGACAGGGGTGGGAGACCCAGTACTTC. Translation: CASSQSGQGWETQYF.

The V gene is TRBV6-2 or TRBV6-3, the J gene TRBJ2-1, with 11 positions matching TRBD2. Germline trimming cut 0 bases from V and 7 bases from J; bases unmatched to any gene: 2. The CDR3 spans 15 residues. Looked up from germline, CDR1 is MNHEY and CDR2 is SVGEGT. The CDR3 spells CASSYSRLAGNEQFF. DNA for the CDR3: TGTGCCAGCAGTTACTCGAGACTAGCGGGAAATGAGCAGTTCTTC.

The gene calls are TRBV5-1 and TRBJ2-3; 8 bases line up with TRBD1. Looked up from germline, CDR1 is SGHRS and CDR2 is YFSETQ. This CDR3 is built from 15 residues. With 0 bases clipped from V and 2 bases from J, the junction kept 2 bases outside the gene matches. DNA for the CDR3: TGCGCCAGCAGCTTGGGGACAGGGACCACAGATACGCAGTATTTT. As protein: CASSLGTGTTDTQYF. Using reference TRBV5-1 and TRBJ2-3 for the parts outside the CDR3, the full variable domain is KAGVTQTPRYLIKTRGQQVTLSCSPISGHRSVSWYQQTPGQGLQFLFEYFSETQRNKGNFPGRFSGRQFSNSRSEMNVSTLELGDSALYLCASSLGTGTTDTQYFGPGTRLTVL.